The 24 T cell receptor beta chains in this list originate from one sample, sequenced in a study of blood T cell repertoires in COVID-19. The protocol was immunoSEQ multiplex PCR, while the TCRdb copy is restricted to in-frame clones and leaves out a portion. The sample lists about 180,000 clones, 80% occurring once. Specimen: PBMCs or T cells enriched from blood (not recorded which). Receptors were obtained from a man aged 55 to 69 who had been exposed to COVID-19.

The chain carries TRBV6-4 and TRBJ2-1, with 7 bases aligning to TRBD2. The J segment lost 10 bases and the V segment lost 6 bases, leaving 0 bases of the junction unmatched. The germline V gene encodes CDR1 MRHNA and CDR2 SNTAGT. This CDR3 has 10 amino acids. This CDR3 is CASRGGEQFF. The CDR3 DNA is TGTGCCAGCAGGGGGGGGGAGCAGTTCTTC.

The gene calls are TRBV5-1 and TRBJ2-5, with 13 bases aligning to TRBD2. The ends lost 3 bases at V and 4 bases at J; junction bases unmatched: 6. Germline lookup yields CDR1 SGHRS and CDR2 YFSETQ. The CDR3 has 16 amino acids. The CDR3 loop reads CASSSGLAGRGETQYF. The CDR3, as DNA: TGCGCCAGCAGCTCGGGACTAGCGGGAAGAGGAGAGACCCAGTACTTC.

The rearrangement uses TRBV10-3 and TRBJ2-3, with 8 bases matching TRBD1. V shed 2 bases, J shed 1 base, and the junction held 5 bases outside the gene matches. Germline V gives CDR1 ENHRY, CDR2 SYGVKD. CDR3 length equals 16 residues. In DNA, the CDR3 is TGTGCCATCAGTGAGCTCGACAGGGGTGGCACAGATACGCAGTATTTT. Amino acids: CAISELDRGGTDTQYF.

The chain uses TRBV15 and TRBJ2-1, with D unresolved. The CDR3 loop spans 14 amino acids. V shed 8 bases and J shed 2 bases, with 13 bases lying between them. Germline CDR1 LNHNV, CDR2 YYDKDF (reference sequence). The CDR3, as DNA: TGTGCCACCCTGAGGCCTGTCCCCTACAATGAGCAGTTCTTC. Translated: CATLRPVPYNEQFF.

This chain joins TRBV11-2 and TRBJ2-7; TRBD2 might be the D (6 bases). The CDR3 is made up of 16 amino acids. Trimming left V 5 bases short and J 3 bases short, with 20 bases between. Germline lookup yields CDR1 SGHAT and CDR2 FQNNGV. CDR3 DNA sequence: TGTGCCAGCAGCGAGGGACTTCTAGCGAGGGTCTACGAGCAGTACTTC. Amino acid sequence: CASSEGLLARVYEQYF.

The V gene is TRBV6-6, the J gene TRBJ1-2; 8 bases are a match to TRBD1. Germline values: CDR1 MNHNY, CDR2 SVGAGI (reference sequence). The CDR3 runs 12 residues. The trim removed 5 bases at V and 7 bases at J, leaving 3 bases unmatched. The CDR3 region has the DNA TGTGCCAGCAGTGACAGGGGAGCTGGCTACACCTTC. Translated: CASSDRGAGYTF.

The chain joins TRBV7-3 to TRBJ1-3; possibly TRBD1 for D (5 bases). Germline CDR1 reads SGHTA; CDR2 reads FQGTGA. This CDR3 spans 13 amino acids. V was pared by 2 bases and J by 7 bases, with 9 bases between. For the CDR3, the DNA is TGTGCCAGCAGCTTAGGGGCCCTTAACACCATATATTTT. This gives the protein CASSLGALNTIYF.

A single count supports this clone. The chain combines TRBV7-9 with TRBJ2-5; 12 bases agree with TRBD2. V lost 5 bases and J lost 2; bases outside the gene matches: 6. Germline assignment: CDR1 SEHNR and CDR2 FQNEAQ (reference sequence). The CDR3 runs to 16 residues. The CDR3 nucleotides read TGTGCCAGCAGCCTTGGGACTAGCGGGTTTCAAGAGACCCAGTACTTC. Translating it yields CASSLGTSGFQETQYF.

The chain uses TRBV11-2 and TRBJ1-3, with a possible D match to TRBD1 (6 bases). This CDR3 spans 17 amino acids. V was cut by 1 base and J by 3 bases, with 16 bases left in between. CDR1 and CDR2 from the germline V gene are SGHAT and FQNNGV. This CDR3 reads CASSLGRAGAFGNTIYF. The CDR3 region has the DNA TGTGCCAGCAGCTTAGGACGGGCAGGGGCCTTTGGAAACACCATATATTTT.

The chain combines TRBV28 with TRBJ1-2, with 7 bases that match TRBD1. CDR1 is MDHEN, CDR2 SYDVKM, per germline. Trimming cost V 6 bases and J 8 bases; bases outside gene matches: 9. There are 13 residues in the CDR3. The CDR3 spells CASRPTGAGGYTF. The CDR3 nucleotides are TGTGCCAGCAGGCCTACAGGGGCGGGGGGCTACACCTTC.

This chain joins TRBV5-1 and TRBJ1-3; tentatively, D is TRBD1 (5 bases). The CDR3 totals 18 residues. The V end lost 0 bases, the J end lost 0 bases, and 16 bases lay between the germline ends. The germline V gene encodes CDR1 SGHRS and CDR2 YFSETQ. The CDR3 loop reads CASSLAPIQEYSGNTIYF. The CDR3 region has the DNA TGCGCCAGCAGCTTGGCCCCTATACAGGAATACTCTGGAAACACCATATATTTT.

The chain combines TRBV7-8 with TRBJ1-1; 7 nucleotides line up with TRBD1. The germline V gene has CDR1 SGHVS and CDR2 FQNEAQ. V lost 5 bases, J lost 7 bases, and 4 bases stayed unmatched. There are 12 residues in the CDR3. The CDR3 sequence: CASSPGTDEAFF. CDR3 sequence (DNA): TGTGCCAGCAGCCCTGGGACAGATGAAGCTTTCTTT. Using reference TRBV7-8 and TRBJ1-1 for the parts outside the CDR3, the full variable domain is GAGVSQSPRYKVAKRGQDVALRCDPISGHVSLFWYQQALGQGPEFLTYFQNEAQLDKSGLPSDRFFAERPEGSVSTLKIQRTQQEDSAVYLCASSPGTDEAFFGQGTRLTVV.

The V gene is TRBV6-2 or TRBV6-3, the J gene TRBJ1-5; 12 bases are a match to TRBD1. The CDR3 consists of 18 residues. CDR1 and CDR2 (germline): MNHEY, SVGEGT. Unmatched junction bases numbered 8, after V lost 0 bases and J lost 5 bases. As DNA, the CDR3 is TGTGCCAGCAGTTACTCCCGGGACAGGGGGCGCCGGGATCAGCCCCAGCATTTT. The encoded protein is CASSYSRDRGRRDQPQHF.

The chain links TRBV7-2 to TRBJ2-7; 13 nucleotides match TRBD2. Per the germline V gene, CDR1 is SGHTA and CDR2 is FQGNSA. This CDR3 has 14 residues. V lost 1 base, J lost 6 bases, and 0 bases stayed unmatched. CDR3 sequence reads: CASSLGLAGGEQYF. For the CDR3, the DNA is TGTGCCAGCAGCTTAGGACTAGCGGGAGGCGAGCAGTACTTC.

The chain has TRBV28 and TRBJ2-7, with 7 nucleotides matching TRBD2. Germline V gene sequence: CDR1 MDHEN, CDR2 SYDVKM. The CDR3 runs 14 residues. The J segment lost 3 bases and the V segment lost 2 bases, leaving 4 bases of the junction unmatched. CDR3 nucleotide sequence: TGTGCCAGCAGTTTAACTGGGGGGGACTACGAGCAGTACTTC. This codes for CASSLTGGDYEQYF.

The CDR3 nucleotides are TGTGCCATCAGGGATAGCGGGAGTCCCTACAATGAGCAGTTCTTC. This codes for CAIRDSGSPYNEQFF. V gene TRBV10-3 combines with J gene TRBJ2-1, with 9 bases lining up with TRBD2. CDR3 length: 15 residues. Germline CDR1 is ENHRY and CDR2 is SYGVKD. V was pared by 6 bases and J by 2 bases, with 5 bases of the junction left unmatched.

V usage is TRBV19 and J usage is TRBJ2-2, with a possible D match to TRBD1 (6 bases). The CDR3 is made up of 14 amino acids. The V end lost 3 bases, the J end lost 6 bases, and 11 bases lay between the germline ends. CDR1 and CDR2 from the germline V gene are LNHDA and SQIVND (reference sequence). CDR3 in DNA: TGTGCCAGTAGTATCTCCAGGGGAGCCGGGGAGCTGTTTTTT. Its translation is CASSISRGAGELFF.

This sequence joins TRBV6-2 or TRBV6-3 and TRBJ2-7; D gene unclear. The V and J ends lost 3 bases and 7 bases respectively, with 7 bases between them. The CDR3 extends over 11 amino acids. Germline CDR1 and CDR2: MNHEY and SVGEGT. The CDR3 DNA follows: TGTGCCAGCAGTTATAAGACTGAGCAGTACTTC. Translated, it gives CASSYKTEQYF.

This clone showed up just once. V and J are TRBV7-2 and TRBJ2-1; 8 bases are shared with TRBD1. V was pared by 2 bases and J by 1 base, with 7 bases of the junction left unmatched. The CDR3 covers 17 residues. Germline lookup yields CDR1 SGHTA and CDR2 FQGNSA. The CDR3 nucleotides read TGTGCCAGCAGCTTATCCCCCAGGACAGGGTCCTACAATGAGCAGTTCTTC. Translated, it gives CASSLSPRTGSYNEQFF.

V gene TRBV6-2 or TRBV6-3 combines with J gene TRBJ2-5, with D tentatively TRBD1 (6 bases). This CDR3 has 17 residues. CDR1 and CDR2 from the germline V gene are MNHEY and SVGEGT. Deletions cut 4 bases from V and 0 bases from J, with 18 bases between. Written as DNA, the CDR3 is TGTGCCAGCAGTTCCCCAGGACAGAACTTGTACCAAGAGACCCAGTACTTC. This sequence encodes CASSSPGQNLYQETQYF.

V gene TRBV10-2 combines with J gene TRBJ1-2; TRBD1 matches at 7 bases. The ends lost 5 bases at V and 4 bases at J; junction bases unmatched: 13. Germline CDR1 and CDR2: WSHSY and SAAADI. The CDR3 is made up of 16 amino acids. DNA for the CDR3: TGCGCCAGCAGTTCACCCCGAGGGGGGACAGTCTATGGCTACACCTTC. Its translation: CASSSPRGGTVYGYTF.

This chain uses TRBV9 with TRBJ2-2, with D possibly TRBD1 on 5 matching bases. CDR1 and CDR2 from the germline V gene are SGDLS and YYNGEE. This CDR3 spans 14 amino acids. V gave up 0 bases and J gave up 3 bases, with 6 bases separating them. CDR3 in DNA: TGTGCCAGCAGCGTAGGACAGTACACCGGGGAGCTGTTTTTT. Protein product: CASSVGQYTGELFF.

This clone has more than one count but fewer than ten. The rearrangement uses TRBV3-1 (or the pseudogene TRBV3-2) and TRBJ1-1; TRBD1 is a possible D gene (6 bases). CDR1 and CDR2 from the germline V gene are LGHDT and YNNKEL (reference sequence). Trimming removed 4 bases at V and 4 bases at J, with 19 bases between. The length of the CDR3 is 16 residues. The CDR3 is CASSLRSGGQGTEAFF. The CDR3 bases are TGTGCCAGCAGCCTCAGAAGCGGGGGACAAGGCACTGAAGCTTTCTTT.

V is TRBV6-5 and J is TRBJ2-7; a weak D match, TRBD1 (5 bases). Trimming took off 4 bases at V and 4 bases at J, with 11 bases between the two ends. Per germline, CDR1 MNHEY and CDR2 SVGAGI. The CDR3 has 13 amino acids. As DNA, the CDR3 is TGTGCCAGCAGTTCAGGGTCTACTTACGAGCAGTACTTC. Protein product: CASSSGSTYEQYF.